This is a list of T cell receptor beta chains from one sample in a study of blood T cell repertoires in COVID-19. Profiled with immunoSEQ multiplex PCR; TCRdb holds only in-frame clones, not every one. The data hold 300,000 to 350,000 clones, with 75% to 90% observed a single time. Sequencing input: peripheral blood. Source of these receptors: a woman in her fifties or sixties with COVID-19, enrolled during active disease. Both conserved end residues are part of each CDR3. A D gene is named only where the DNA matches it firmly. Only some rows state a clone size, as once, few, many or a class for expanded clones.

v_gene	j_gene	d_gene	abundance	CDR3nt	CDR3aa
TRBV2	TRBJ1-4	NA	NA	TGTGCCAGCAGTGACTGGGGGGGCCCCGTGAAACTGTTTTTT	CASSDWGGPVKLFF
TRBV19	TRBJ2-2	TRBD2	few	TGTGCCAGTAATGCGGGAGTACGATCGGACACCGGGGAGCTGTTTTTT	CASNAGVRSDTGELFF
TRBV11-2	TRBJ2-7	TRBD1	NA	TGTGCCAGCAGCTTCCAGACAGGGGGCGCTCCGGAAGGGCAGTACTTC	CASSFQTGGAPEGQYF
TRBV19	TRBJ2-1	TRBD1	once	TGTGCCAGTAGAAGCCTCGGACAGGTCCTTGAGCAGTTCTTC	CASRSLGQVLEQFF
TRBV4-1	TRBJ2-1	NA	NA	TGCGCCAGCAGCCAAGTGGGGGGTGAAAGGGTTGGGCGGGAATACAATGAGCAGTTCTTC	CASSQVGGERVGREYNEQFF
TRBV6-5	TRBJ2-7	NA	NA	TGTGCCAGCAGGAACTATTTTTACGAGCAGTACTTC	CASRNYFYEQYF
TRBV6-6	TRBJ1-6	NA	NA	TGTGCCAGCACGCGGGACGCCAGCTTGAATTCACCCCTCCACTTT	CASTRDASLNSPLHF
TRBV2	TRBJ1-3	NA	NA	TGTGCCAGCAGCGTAACTCGGGGGGCTGGAAACACCATATATTTT	CASSVTRGAGNTIYF
TRBV5-6	TRBJ1-2	TRBD1	NA	TGTGCCAGCAGCCCGGGACAGGGAAGGCATGGCTACACCTTC	CASSPGQGRHGYTF
TRBV6-5	TRBJ2-7	TRBD1	NA	TGTGCCACGGACAGGGTTGACCACGAGCAGTACTTC	CATDRVDHEQYF
TRBV4-3	TRBJ1-2	TRBD1	NA	TGCGCCAGCAGCCAAGATCATAACAGGGGGCCCTATGGCTACACCTTC	CASSQDHNRGPYGYTF
TRBV4-2	TRBJ1-3	TRBD1	NA	TGTGCCAGCAGCCAAGGGGACAGGGGTACGCCTGGAAACACCATATATTTT	CASSQGDRGTPGNTIYF
TRBV10-3	TRBJ1-2	NA	NA	TGTGCCACCAGACCCCGGGACATTGACGGCTACACCTTC	CATRPRDIDGYTF
TRBV18	TRBJ1-1	NA	NA	TGTGCCAGCTCACCACCGACATTGGCGAACACTGAAGCTTTCTTT	CASSPPTLANTEAFF
TRBV7-9	TRBJ1-2	TRBD1	NA	TGTGCCAGCAGCTTAGAAAGGACAGGGTATGGCGGCTACACCTTC	CASSLERTGYGGYTF
TRBV7-8	TRBJ1-5	NA	few	TGTGCCAGCACCAATGACGGGGATCAGCCCCAGCATTTT	CASTNDGDQPQHF
TRBV5-1	TRBJ2-3	NA	NA	TGCGCCAGCAGCTGGTCGCCAGGGTTAGGCGATACGCAGTATTTT	CASSWSPGLGDTQYF
TRBV2	TRBJ2-1	TRBD2	NA	TGTGCCAGCAGCGACCTGACTAGCGGCCCCTACAATGAGCAGTTCTTC	CASSDLTSGPYNEQFF
TRBV25-1	TRBJ2-7	TRBD1	NA	TGTGCTAAAACCGCGTGGGACAGGGACTACGAGCAGTACTTC	CAKTAWDRDYEQYF
TRBV15	TRBJ2-7	NA	NA	TGTGCCACCAGCAGCCGCGACTCGGTTGAGCAGTACTTC	CATSSRDSVEQYF
TRBV7-2	TRBJ1-1	TRBD1	NA	TGTGCCAGCAGCGGGACAGGGGTAAGGTCTGAAGCTTTCTTT	CASSGTGVRSEAFF
TRBV5-4	TRBJ1-6	TRBD1	NA	TGTGCCAGCAGCTTCCGGACAGGGGCGGATTCACCCCTCCACTTT	CASSFRTGADSPLHF
TRBV11-2	TRBJ2-1	NA	NA	TGTGCCAGCAGCTTCGGGTTAAACAATGAGCAGTTCTTC	CASSFGLNNEQFF
TRBV6-5	TRBJ1-1	NA	NA	TGTGCCAGCAGTTACCAATCAAAGGGGGACACTGAAGCTTTCTTT	CASSYQSKGDTEAFF
TRBV24-1	TRBJ2-3	NA	NA	TGTGCCACCAGTGAAGGGGGCACAGATACGCAGTATTTT	CATSEGGTDTQYF
TRBV25-1	TRBJ1-6	NA	NA	TGTGCCAGCAGTGAATCGGCCTATAATTCACCCCTCCACTTT	CASSESAYNSPLHF
TRBV5-1	TRBJ2-6	NA	NA	TGCGCCAGCAGCTCCGAGGGTTCTGGGGCCAACGTCCTGACTTTC	CASSSEGSGANVLTF
TRBV5-1	TRBJ2-7	TRBD1	NA	TGCGCCAGCAGTGACCCGGGACAGGGGGTGAGGGAGCAGTACTTC	CASSDPGQGVREQYF
TRBV6-5	TRBJ2-7	TRBD1	few	TGTGCCAGCAGTTCGGGACAGAAGACCTACGAGCAGTACTTC	CASSSGQKTYEQYF